A single sample is the source of the 11 T cell receptor beta chains below, sequenced in a study of spatial heterogeneity in lung cancer. Regarding time point: blood at routine non-recurrence follow-up after resection. TCRdb recomputed calls from the 5' RACE reads with MiXCR, one row per CDR3 protein. Seen here are over 85,000 distinct CDR3 sequences, roughly a fifth observed once, and the top ten hold just over 20%. The starting material was PBMCs, obtained at follow-up. The receptors come from a male donor with early-stage non-small cell lung cancer.

The chain links TRBV10-3 to TRBJ2-3; weak D call: TRBD2 (7 bases). Trimming removed 3 bases at V and 4 bases at J, with 17 bases between. Germline loops: CDR1 ENHRY, CDR2 SYGVKD. This CDR3 comprises 16 residues. The CDR3 here is CAISEGISGGADTQYF. The CDR3 DNA is TGTGCCATCAGTGAAGGTATTTCGGGGGGCGCAGATACGCAGTATTTT.

The chain joins TRBV2 to TRBJ1-3, with no clear D. V was clipped by 0 bases and J by 0 bases, with 6 bases between them. This CDR3 has 15 residues. CDR1 and CDR2 (germline): SNHLY, FYNNEI. The CDR3 coding sequence is TGTGCCAGCAGTGAAGCCCGGGGCTCTGGAAACACCATATATTTT. Protein sequence: CASSEARGSGNTIYF.

By share, this clonotype counts as medium-sized. This chain joins TRBV2 and TRBJ2-7, with 8 bases matching TRBD1. The length of the CDR3 is 14 residues. Germline lookup yields CDR1 SNHLY and CDR2 FYNNEI. V lost 6 bases and J lost 2; bases outside the gene matches: 6. The CDR3 protein is CASRKGQATYEQYF. DNA of the CDR3: TGTGCCAGCAGGAAGGGACAGGCCACCTACGAGCAGTACTTC.

The genes are TRBV6-5 and TRBJ1-2; 7 bases fit TRBD1. The CDR3 spans 11 residues. V lost 9 bases, J lost 4 bases, and 2 bases stayed unmatched. CDR1 is MNHEY, CDR2 SVGAGI, per germline. The CDR3 loop is CASGDSYGYTF. CDR3 in DNA: TGTGCCAGTGGGGACAGCTATGGCTACACCTTC.

The chain employs TRBV5-1 and TRBJ1-4; D is perhaps TRBD1 (5 bases). Deletions cut 3 bases from V and 2 bases from J, with 17 bases between. The CDR3 consists of 17 residues. Germline lookup yields CDR1 SGHRS and CDR2 YFSETQ. The CDR3 is CASSSGSGGTTNEKLFF. CDR3 DNA: TGCGCCAGCAGCTCAGGGTCCGGCGGGACCACTAATGAAAAACTGTTTTTT.

The chain joins TRBV12-2 to TRBJ2-3; the D call in the table, TRBD1, was not verified against the DNA. TRBV12-2 is reported as a pseudogene. The CDR3 loop spans 19 amino acids. CDR3 DNA sequence: TGTGCAAGTCGCTTAGCGGGGAAGGGGACCACCGCACCTGGGGATACGCAGTATTTT. Its protein product is CASRLAGKGTTAPGDTQYF.

This clonotype was observed at least ten times. This chain links TRBV6-5 with TRBJ2-3; a weak D match, TRBD2 (6 bases). V gave up 7 bases and J gave up 1 base, with 15 bases separating them. The CDR3 has 15 residues. CDR1 and CDR2 from the germline V gene are MNHEY and SVGAGI. DNA of the CDR3: TGTGCCAGCATCTATGAACTAGCTCGCACAGATACGCAGTATTTT. It codes for CASIYELARTDTQYF.

This clonotype was seen more than once but under ten times. The J gene is TRBJ1-6, the V gene TRBV4-3, with 12 positions matching TRBD1. This CDR3 region has 18 residues. The V segment lost 0 bases and the J segment 7 bases; nucleotides outside the gene matches: 7. In germline, CDR1 is LGHNA, CDR2 YSLEER. The CDR3: CASSQDLGDRGQNSPLHF. CDR3 coding DNA: TGCGCCAGCAGCCAAGATCTAGGGGACAGGGGGCAAAATTCACCCCTCCACTTT.

This clonotype was observed many times. The chain has TRBV5-1 and TRBJ2-1, with D hard to call. The CDR3 length is 15 residues. With 4 bases removed from V and 2 bases from J, the gap between germline ends came to 13 bases. CDR1 SGHRS and CDR2 YFSETQ come from the germline V gene. Here the CDR3 reads CASSKPDPTYNEQFF. The DNA of the CDR3 is TGCGCCAGCAGCAAACCAGATCCCACCTACAATGAGCAGTTCTTC.

The chain links TRBV6-2 or TRBV6-3 to TRBJ2-3, with TRBD1 matching over 8 bases. Germline V gene sequence: CDR1 MNHEY, CDR2 SVGEGT. The J segment lost 1 base and the V segment lost 6 bases, leaving 9 bases of the junction unmatched. This CDR3 has 16 amino acids. CDR3 residues: CASRRDRGQGTDTQYF. As DNA, the CDR3 is TGTGCCAGCAGACGCGATAGGGGACAGGGCACAGATACGCAGTATTTT.

This clonotype has just a few counts. V gene TRBV4-1 combines with J gene TRBJ2-2; D is unresolved. The length of the CDR3 is 16 residues. V dropped 0 bases and J dropped 6 bases, with 14 bases sitting between them. Germline CDR1 is MGHRA and CDR2 is YSYEKL. The CDR3 sequence is CASSQDRAILAGELFF. DNA of the CDR3: TGCGCCAGCAGCCAAGATCGGGCTATATTGGCCGGGGAGCTGTTTTTT.